A single sample is the source of the 16 T cell receptor beta chains below, sequenced in a study of T-cell memory formation after mild COVID-19 (dated by TCRdb to about 2021). Libraries were constructed by 5' RACE. Sequencer: Illumina NovaSeq 6000. Starting from the raw public reads, TCRdb applied fastp trimming at Q25, assembled clones with MiXCR and retained in-frame beta chains. Every CDR3 protein is listed once, alongside the most common genes and DNA of its rows. This sample lists around 200,000 distinct CDR3 sequences; 16% were detected once. The ten biggest clones cover about 2% of the sample. The sequenced sample consisted of PBMCs or a T cell subset sorted from them (not recorded which). The receptors were sampled from an adult woman who had mild COVID-19 (a few samples of this study predate the infection). The sample titles of this study are shuffled in the database, so cell type and time point are left out; the donor was told from shared clones.

There are many counts of this clonotype. The V gene is TRBV7-3, the J gene TRBJ1-1; 9 bases match TRBD1. The junction had 7 bases not matched to a gene; V was cut back by 5 bases and J by 3 bases. Germline lookup yields CDR1 SGHTA and CDR2 FQGTGA. The CDR3 length is 15 residues. DNA of the CDR3: TGTGCCAGCAGCGCAACAGGGGGCGGGCACACTGAAGCTTTCTTT. Translating it yields CASSATGGGHTEAFF. The whole variable domain, filled in from reference TRBV7-3 and TRBJ1-1, reads GAGVSQTPSNKVTEKGKYVELRCDPISGHTALYWYRQSLGQGPEFLIYFQGTGAADDSGLPNDRFFAVRPEGSVSTLKIQRTERGDSAVYLCASSATGGGHTEAFFGQGTRLTVV.

The genes are TRBV5-1 and TRBJ1-1; TRBD1 agrees at 7 bases. CDR1 and CDR2 (germline): SGHRS, YFSETQ. Trimming cost V 2 bases and J 4 bases; bases outside gene matches: 11. The CDR3 extends over 16 amino acids. The DNA for the CDR3 is TGCGCCAGCAGCTTCGAGACAGGGCGAAGGGGCACTGAAGCTTTCTTT. Its translation: CASSFETGRRGTEAFF.

J is TRBJ2-5 and V is TRBV6-4, with a tentative D call TRBD1 (8 bases). The CDR3 has 20 residues. Germline assignment: CDR1 MRHNA and CDR2 SNTAGT. Deletions cut 5 bases from V and 5 bases from J, with 33 bases between. The CDR3 here is CASSSPARGPTSVARETQYF. The CDR3 region has the DNA TGTGCCAGCAGTTCCCCTGCCAGGGGGCCTACTAGCGTCGCACGGGAGACCCAGTACTTC.

The chain combines TRBV20-1 with TRBJ2-1; 9 bases line up with TRBD2. This CDR3 spans 16 amino acids. The germline CDR1 and CDR2 sequences are DFQATT and SNEGSKA (reference sequence). The V and J ends lost 3 bases and 1 base, in that order; junction bases with no gene match: 7. The DNA of the CDR3 is TGCAGTGCTAGGCTACGGAGCGGGGGGTCCTACAATGAGCAGTTCTTC. Protein: CSARLRSGGSYNEQFF.

This clonotype occurred a few times. The chain combines TRBV2 with TRBJ2-7, with 7 bases fitting TRBD1. This CDR3 is built from 14 residues. The germline V gene encodes CDR1 SNHLY and CDR2 FYNNEI. V gave up 6 bases and J gave up 3 bases; unmatched junction bases: 8. CDR3 in amino acids: CASRTTGIVYEQYF. The CDR3 DNA is TGTGCCAGCAGGACGACAGGGATAGTCTACGAGCAGTACTTC.

J is TRBJ2-2 and V is TRBV15, with TRBD2 matching over 7 bases. The CDR3 totals 17 residues. V dropped 0 bases and J dropped 6; count of bases not matched to a gene: 10. Germline values: CDR1 LNHNV, CDR2 YYDKDF (reference sequence). The CDR3 DNA reads TGTGCCACCAGCAGAGAGTTTCCGGGGGAGGGCCCCGGGGAGCTGTTTTTT. This codes for CATSREFPGEGPGELFF.

The table lists this clonotype with many counts. The V call is TRBV18, the J call TRBJ2-7, with TRBD2 as a possible D gene (5 bases). CDR1 and CDR2 (germline): KGHSH, LQKENI. The CDR3 runs 12 residues. With 5 bases removed from V and 2 bases from J, the gap between germline ends came to 7 bases. As DNA, the CDR3 is TGTGCCAGCTCAGAGGGAGCCTACGAGCAGTACTTC. Residues: CASSEGAYEQYF.

This chain links TRBV7-6 with TRBJ2-5, with D tentatively TRBD1 (7 bases). CDR3 size: 16 residues. Trimming cost V 1 base and J 2 bases, with 14 bases left between them. CDR1 is SGHVS and CDR2 is FNYEAQ in the germline V gene. The chain's CDR3 is CASSLGGTAIQETQYF. Written as DNA, the CDR3 is TGTGCCAGCAGCTTAGGCGGGACAGCAATACAAGAGACCCAGTACTTC.

The genes are TRBV5-1 and TRBJ1-3; 8 bases fit TRBD1. Germline CDR1 and CDR2: SGHRS and YFSETQ. The CDR3 contains 15 residues. Trimming removed 4 bases from V and 4 bases from J; junction bases left unmatched: 7. In DNA, the CDR3 is TGCGCCAGCAGCGGGTCAGGGGGCTACGGAAACACCATATATTTT. Encoded protein: CASSGSGGYGNTIYF. Looking up the rest from reference TRBV5-1 and TRBJ1-3 gives the full variable domain: KAGVTQTPRYLIKTRGQQVTLSCSPISGHRSVSWYQQTPGQGLQFLFEYFSETQRNKGNFPGRFSGRQFSNSRSEMNVSTLELGDSALYLCASSGSGGYGNTIYFGEGSWLTVV.

In this sample, this clonotype turned up a few times. This sequence joins TRBV5-5 and TRBJ1-1; possible D gene TRBD1, 6 bases. V gave up 4 bases and J gave up 6 bases, with 16 bases separating them. Germline V gene data show CDR1 as SGHKS and CDR2 as YYEKEE (reference sequence). The CDR3 length is 14 residues. The CDR3 protein is CASSTTGSGAEAFF. The CDR3 DNA follows: TGTGCCAGCAGCACCACAGGGTCGGGCGCTGAAGCTTTCTTT.

The table lists this clonotype with a few counts. The genes are TRBV24-1 and TRBJ2-3; 10 positions match TRBD2. CDR3 length equals 15 residues. The trim removed 4 bases at V and 4 bases at J, leaving 4 bases unmatched. Germline V gene sequence: CDR1 KGHDR, CDR2 SFDVKD. In nucleotides, the CDR3 is TGTGCCACCAGTGAGGCTAGCGGGGGCCCAGATACGCAGTATTTT. Its translation is CATSEASGGPDTQYF.

The table lists this clonotype with a few counts. The chain combines TRBV30 with TRBJ1-2; D is ambiguous. V was clipped by 3 bases and J by 0 bases, with 5 bases between them. The CDR3 spans 12 residues. CDR1 is GTSNPN and CDR2 is SVGIG in the germline V gene (reference sequence). The CDR3, as DNA: TGTGCCTGGAGGAAGTCTAACTATGGCTACACCTTC. This encodes CAWRKSNYGYTF.

In this sample, this clonotype turned up a few times. The chain joins TRBV5-1 to TRBJ2-1; D remains unclear. V was shortened by 4 bases and J by 8 bases, with 10 bases between the two germline ends. CDR1 is SGHRS and CDR2 is YFSETQ in the germline V gene. This CDR3 is built from 12 residues. CDR3 residues: CASSAQVDEQFF. The DNA of the CDR3 is TGCGCCAGCAGCGCCCAAGTTGATGAGCAGTTCTTC. The full variable domain, completed using reference TRBV5-1 and TRBJ2-1, is KAGVTQTPRYLIKTRGQQVTLSCSPISGHRSVSWYQQTPGQGLQFLFEYFSETQRNKGNFPGRFSGRQFSNSRSEMNVSTLELGDSALYLCASSAQVDEQFFGPGTRLTVL.

The chain has TRBV7-2 and TRBJ2-3, with D possibly matching TRBD1 (6 bases). Germline V gene sequence: CDR1 SGHTA, CDR2 FQGNSA. V lost 5 bases to trimming and J lost 0 bases, with 12 bases between them. The CDR3 runs 15 residues. The CDR3 region is CASSPQGFSTDTQYF. As DNA, the CDR3 is TGTGCCAGCAGCCCGCAGGGGTTTAGCACAGATACGCAGTATTTT.

This clonotype has a count of ten or more. V usage is TRBV5-1 and J usage is TRBJ2-3, with 7 bases that match TRBD2. Germline V CDR1 and CDR2: SGHRS, YFSETQ. This CDR3 has 16 residues. Losses at the gene ends were 1 base for V and 4 bases for J; bases not matched to a gene: 9. For the CDR3, the DNA is TGCGCCAGCAGCTTGCCGGGAGGAATTTTGGCAGATACGCAGTATTTT. The encoded protein is CASSLPGGILADTQYF.

This clonotype was seen at least ten times. DNA of the CDR3: TGTGCCAGCAGCCCCTGGGACAGGGGATTGGGCTACGAGCAGTACTTC. Its protein product is CASSPWDRGLGYEQYF. J is TRBJ2-7 and V is TRBV5-6, with 10 bases that match TRBD1. Germline lookup yields CDR1 SGHDT and CDR2 YYEEEE. The CDR3 is 16 amino acids. J gave up 3 bases and V 4 bases, and 10 bases lay outside the gene matches. The whole variable domain, remainder taken from reference TRBV5-6 and TRBJ2-7, is DAGVTQSPTHLIKTRGQQVTLRCSPKSGHDTVSWYQQALGQGPQFIFQYYEEEERQRGNFPDRFSGHQFPNYSSELNVNALLLGDSALYLCASSPWDRGLGYEQYFGPGTRLTVT.